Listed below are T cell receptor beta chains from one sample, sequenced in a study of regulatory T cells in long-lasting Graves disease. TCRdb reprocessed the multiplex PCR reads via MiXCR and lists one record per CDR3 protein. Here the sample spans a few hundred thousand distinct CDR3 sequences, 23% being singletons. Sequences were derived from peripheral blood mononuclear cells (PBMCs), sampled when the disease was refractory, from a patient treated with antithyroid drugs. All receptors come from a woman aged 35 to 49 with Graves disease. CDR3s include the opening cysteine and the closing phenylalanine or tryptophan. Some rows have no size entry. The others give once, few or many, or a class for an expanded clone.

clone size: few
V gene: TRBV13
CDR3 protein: CASSLGQSRFADIQYF

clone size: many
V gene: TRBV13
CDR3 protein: CASSSKTVPGQPQHF

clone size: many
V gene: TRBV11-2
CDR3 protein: CASSPILGQGRETQYF

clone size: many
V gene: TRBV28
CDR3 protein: CASSLTHGSNQPQHF

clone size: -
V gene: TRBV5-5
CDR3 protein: CASISSHEQYF

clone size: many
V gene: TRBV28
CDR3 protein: CASRLQWGNTEAFF

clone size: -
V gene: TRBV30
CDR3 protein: CAWVDRDFPYEQYF

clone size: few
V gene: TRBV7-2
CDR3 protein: CASSPHRAGNTEAFF

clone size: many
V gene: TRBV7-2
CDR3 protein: CASSYNPGTHRGQPQHF

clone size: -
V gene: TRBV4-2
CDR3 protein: CASSLSLASGRQETQYF

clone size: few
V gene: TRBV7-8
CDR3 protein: CASSPGLAGFVSPSNTGELFF

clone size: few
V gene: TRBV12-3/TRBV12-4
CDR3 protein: CASSFGVIYEQYF

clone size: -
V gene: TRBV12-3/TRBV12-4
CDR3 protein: CASSSRTSGDEKNIQYF

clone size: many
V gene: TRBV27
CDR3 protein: CASSLSGGNRYGYTF

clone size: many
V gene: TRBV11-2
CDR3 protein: CASSHLTGQETQYF

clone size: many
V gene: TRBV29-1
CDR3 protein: CSAGRLDPNTEAFF

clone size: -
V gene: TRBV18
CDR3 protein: CASSPFNGRAPNEQFF

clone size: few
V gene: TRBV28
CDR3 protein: CASSDRGRSDYGYTF

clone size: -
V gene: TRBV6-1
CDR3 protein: CASSEESGGGSYNEQFF

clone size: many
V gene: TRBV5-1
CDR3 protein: CASSFGGPGANVLTF

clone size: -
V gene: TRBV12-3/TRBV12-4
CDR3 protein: CASSVLGSYNEQFF

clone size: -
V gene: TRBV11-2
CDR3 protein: CASTGGGPYNEQFF